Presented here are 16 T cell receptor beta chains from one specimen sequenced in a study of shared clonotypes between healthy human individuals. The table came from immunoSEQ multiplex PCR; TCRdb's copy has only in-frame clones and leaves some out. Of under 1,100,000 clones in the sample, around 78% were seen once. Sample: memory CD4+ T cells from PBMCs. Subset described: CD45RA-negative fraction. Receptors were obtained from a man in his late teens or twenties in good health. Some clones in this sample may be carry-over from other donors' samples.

The CDR3 nucleotides are TGTGCCAGCAGCTTAGGAAAGGTGCTCCCTGGGGCAGAGACCCAGTACTTC. Translating it yields CASSLGKVLPGAETQYF. The V gene is TRBV11-2, the J gene TRBJ2-5; D perhaps matches TRBD1 (5 bases). CDR3 length equals 17 residues. Looked up from germline, CDR1 is SGHAT and CDR2 is FQNNGV. The V end lost 1 base, the J end lost 4 bases, and 19 bases lay between the germline ends. The variable domain in full, with the rest retrieved from reference TRBV11-2 and TRBJ2-5, is EAGVAQSPRYKIIEKRQSVAFWCNPISGHATLYWYQQILGQGPKLLIQFQNNGVVDDSQLPKDRFSAERLKGVDSTLKIQPAKLEDSAVYLCASSLGKVLPGAETQYFGPGTRLLVL.

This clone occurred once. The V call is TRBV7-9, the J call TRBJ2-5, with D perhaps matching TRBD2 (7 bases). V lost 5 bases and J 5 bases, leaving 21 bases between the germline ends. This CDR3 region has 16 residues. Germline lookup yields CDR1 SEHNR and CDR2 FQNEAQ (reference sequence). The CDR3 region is CASSRGVSRGGETQYF. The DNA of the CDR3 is TGTGCCAGCAGCCGAGGGGTGAGCAGGGGAGGGGAGACCCAGTACTTC. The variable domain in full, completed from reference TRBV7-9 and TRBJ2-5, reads DTGVSQNPRHKITKRGQNVTFRCDPISEHNRLYWYRQTLGQGPEFLTYFQNEAQLEKSRLLSDRFSAERPKGSFSTLEIQRTEQGDSAMYLCASSRGVSRGGETQYFGPGTRLLVL.

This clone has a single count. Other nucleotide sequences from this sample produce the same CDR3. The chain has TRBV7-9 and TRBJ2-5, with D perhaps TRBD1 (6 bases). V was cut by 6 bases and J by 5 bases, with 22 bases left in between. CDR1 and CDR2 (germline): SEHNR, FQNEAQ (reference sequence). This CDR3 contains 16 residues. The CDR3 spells CASSSIRDTGRETQYF. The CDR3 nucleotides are TGTGCCAGCAGTTCGATCCGGGACACTGGGCGGGAGACCCAGTACTTC.

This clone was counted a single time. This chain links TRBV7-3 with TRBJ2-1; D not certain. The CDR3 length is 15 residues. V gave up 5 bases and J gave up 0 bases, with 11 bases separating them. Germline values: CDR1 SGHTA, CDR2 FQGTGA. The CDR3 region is CASSPGPGSYNEQFF. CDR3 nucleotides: TGTGCCAGCAGCCCAGGCCCTGGCTCCTACAATGAGCAGTTCTTC.

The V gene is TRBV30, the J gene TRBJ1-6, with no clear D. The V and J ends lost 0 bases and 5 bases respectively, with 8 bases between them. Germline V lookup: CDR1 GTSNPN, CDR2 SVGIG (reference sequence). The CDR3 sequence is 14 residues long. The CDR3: CAWSVLVNNSPLHF. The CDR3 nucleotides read TGTGCCTGGAGTGTACTAGTCAATAATTCACCCCTCCACTTT.

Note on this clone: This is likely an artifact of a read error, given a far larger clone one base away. The DNA of the CDR3 is TGTGCCAGCAGCTTAACAGGGGACACTGAAGCTTTCTTT. It specifies CASSLTGDTEAFF. The V gene is TRBV7-6, the J gene TRBJ1-1; 7 nucleotides line up with TRBD1. V was pared by 2 bases and J by 3 bases, with 0 bases of the junction left unmatched. The length of the CDR3 is 13 residues. Germline V CDR1 and CDR2: SGHVS, FNYEAQ.

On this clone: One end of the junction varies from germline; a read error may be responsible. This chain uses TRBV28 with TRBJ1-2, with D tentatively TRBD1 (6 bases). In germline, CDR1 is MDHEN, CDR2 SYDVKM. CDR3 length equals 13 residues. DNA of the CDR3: TGTGCCAGCAGTTTATTCGCCAGGGGTGGCTACACCTTT. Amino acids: CASSLFARGGYTF.

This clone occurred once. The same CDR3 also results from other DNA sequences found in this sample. CDR3 in DNA: TGTGCCAGCAGTTCAGGACAGGGCAATCAGCCCCAGCATTTT. As protein: CASSSGQGNQPQHF. The chain employs TRBV28 and TRBJ1-5; 7 positions match TRBD1. Germline CDR1 MDHEN, CDR2 SYDVKM. This CDR3 comprises 14 residues. Germline trimming cut 4 bases from V and 2 bases from J; bases unmatched to any gene: 2.

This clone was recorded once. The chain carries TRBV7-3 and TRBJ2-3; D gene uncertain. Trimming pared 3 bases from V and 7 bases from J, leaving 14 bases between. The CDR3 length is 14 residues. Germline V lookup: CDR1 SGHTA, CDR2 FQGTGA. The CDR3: CASSLTQDWNTQYF. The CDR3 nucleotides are TGTGCCAGCAGCTTGACCCAAGACTGGAATACGCAGTATTTT. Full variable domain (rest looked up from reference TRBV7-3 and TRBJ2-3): GAGVSQTPSNKVTEKGKYVELRCDPISGHTALYWYRQSLGQGPEFLIYFQGTGAADDSGLPNDRFFAVRPEGSVSTLKIQRTERGDSAVYLCASSLTQDWNTQYFGPGTRLTVL.

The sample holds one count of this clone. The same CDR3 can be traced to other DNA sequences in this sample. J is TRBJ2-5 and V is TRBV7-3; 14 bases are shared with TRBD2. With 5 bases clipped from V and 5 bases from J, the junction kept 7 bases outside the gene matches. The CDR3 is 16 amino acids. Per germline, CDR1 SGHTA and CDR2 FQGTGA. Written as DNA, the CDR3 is TGTGCCAGCAGCCTAGGGACTAGCGGGAGTGGTGAGACCCAGTACTTC. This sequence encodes CASSLGTSGSGETQYF.

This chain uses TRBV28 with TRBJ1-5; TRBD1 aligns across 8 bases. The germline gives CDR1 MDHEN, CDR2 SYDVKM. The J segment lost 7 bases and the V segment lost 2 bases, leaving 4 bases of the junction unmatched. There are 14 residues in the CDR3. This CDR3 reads CASSLAGGAQPQHF. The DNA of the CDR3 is TGTGCCAGCAGTTTAGCAGGGGGCGCCCAGCCCCAGCATTTT. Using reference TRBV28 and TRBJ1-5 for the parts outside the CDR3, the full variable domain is DVKVTQSSRYLVKRTGEKVFLECVQDMDHENMFWYRQDPGLGLRLIYFSYDVKMKEKGDIPEGYSVSREKKERFSLILESASTNQTSMYLCASSLAGGAQPQHFGDGTRLSIL.

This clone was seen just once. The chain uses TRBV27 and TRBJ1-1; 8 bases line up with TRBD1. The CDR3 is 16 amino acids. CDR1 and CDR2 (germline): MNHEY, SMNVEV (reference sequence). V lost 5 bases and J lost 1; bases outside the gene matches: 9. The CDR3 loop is CASSPRQGPWNTEAFF. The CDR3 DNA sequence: TGTGCCAGCAGTCCCCGACAGGGGCCCTGGAACACTGAAGCTTTCTTT.

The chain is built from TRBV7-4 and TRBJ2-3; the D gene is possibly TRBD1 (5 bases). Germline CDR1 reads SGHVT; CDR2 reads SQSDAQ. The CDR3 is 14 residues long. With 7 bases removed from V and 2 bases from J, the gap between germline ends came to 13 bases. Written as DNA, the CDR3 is TGTGCCAGCACACCAGGGTATTCCACAGATACGCAGTATTTT. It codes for CASTPGYSTDTQYF.

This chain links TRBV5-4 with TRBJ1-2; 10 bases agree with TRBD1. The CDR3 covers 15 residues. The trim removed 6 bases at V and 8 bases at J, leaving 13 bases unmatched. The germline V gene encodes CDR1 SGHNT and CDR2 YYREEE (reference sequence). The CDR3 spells CASKGGDRGREGYTF. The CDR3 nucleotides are TGTGCCAGCAAAGGGGGGGACAGGGGTCGAGAGGGCTACACCTTC. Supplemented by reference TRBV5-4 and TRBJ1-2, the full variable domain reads ETGVTQSPTHLIKTRGQQVTLRCSSQSGHNTVSWYQQALGQGPQFIFQYYREEENGRGNFPPRFSGLQFPNYSSELNVNALELDDSALYLCASKGGDRGREGYTFGSGTRLTVV.

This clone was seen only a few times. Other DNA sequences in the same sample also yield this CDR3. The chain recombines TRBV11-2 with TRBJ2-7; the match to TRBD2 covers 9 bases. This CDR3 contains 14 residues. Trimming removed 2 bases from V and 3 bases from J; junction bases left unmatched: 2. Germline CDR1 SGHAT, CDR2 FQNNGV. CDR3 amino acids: CASSLSSGNYEQYF. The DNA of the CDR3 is TGTGCCAGCAGCTTATCTAGCGGGAACTACGAGCAGTACTTC.

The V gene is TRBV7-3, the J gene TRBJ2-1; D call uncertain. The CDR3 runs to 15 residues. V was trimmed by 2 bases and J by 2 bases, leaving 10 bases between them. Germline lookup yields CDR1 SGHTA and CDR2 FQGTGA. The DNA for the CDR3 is TGTGCCAGCAGCTTACTAGGGAATCCCTACAATGAGCAGTTCTTC. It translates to CASSLLGNPYNEQFF.